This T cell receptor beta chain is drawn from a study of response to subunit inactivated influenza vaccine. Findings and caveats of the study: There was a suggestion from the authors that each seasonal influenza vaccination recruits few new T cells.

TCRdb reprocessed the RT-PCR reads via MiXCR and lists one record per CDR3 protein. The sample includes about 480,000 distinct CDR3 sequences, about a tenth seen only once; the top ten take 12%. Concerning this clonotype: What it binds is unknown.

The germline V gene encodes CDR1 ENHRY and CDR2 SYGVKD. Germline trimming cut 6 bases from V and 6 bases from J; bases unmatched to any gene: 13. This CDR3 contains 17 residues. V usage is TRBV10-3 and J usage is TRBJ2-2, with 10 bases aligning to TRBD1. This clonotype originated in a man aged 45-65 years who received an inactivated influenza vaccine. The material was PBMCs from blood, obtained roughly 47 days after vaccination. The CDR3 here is CAISDLKTGGLAGELFF. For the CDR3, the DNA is TGTGCCATCAGCGATCTTAAGACAGGGGGCTTAGCCGGGGAGCTGTTTTTT.